The next 26 T cell receptor beta chains were all read from a single sample in a study of graft-versus-host responses after intestinal transplantation. Antigens of these TCRs are unknown. The table came from immunoSEQ multiplex PCR; TCRdb's copy has only in-frame clones and leaves some out. The sample has about 110,000 clones; roughly 86% are singletons. Sequencing used unstimulated CD4+ T cells sorted from spleen or lymph node cells, obtained before transplant. The receptors come from a human donor who was the organ donor for an intestinal transplant.

This clone was seen a single time. The chain couples TRBV5-4 to TRBJ2-5; D call uncertain. Trimming took off 0 bases at V and 3 bases at J, with 3 bases between the two ends. Germline V lookup: CDR1 SGHNT, CDR2 YYREEE (reference sequence). CDR3 size: 12 residues. CDR3 residues: CASSLVEETQYF. The CDR3 region has the DNA TGTGCCAGCAGCTTGGTGGAAGAGACCCAGTACTTC.

The chain joins TRBV10-1 to TRBJ2-2; D remains unclear. V was cut by 4 bases and J by 5 bases, with 11 bases left in between. CDR1 is WNHNN, CDR2 SYGVQD, per germline (reference sequence). The CDR3 runs 14 residues. Here the CDR3 DNA reads TGCGCCAGCAGTGCTGGCGGACCGACCGGGGAGCTGTTTTTT. Protein: CASSAGGPTGELFF.

The genes are TRBV6-5 and TRBJ1-5, with TRBD1 as a possible D gene (5 bases). The CDR3 extends over 14 amino acids. Germline values: CDR1 MNHEY, CDR2 SVGAGI. The germline V and J ends were trimmed by 6 bases and 2 bases, with 11 bases remaining between them. CDR3 protein: CASSLGGGNQPQHF. For the CDR3, the DNA is TGTGCCAGCAGCTTGGGGGGGGGCAATCAGCCCCAGCATTTT.

The gene calls are TRBV5-5 and TRBJ1-1; TRBD1 matches 8 bases. The junction had 6 bases not matched to a gene; V was cut back by 4 bases and J by 1 base. CDR3 size: 15 residues. CDR1 and CDR2 (germline): SGHKS, YYEKEE (reference sequence). For the CDR3, the DNA is TGTGCCAGCAGCCCCGGCGGGACAGGGAACACTGAAGCTTTCTTT. Translated, it gives CASSPGGTGNTEAFF.

This clone appeared a few times. V and J are TRBV7-3 and TRBJ2-5; 9 bases match TRBD1. Germline V lookup: CDR1 SGHTA, CDR2 FQGTGA. Germline trimming cut 2 bases from V and 5 bases from J; bases unmatched to any gene: 3. The CDR3 is 14 residues long. Here the CDR3 reads CASSLGTGRETQYF. CDR3 bases: TGTGCCAGCAGCTTAGGGACAGGGAGGGAGACCCAGTACTTC.

V usage is TRBV2 and J usage is TRBJ2-1; 13 nucleotides align to TRBD2. This CDR3 region has 17 residues. The V gene's germline CDR1 is SNHLY and CDR2 FYNNEI. J gave up 9 bases and V 6 bases, and 14 bases lay outside the gene matches. The CDR3 nucleotides read TGTGCCAGCAGCGCTTATGTTACTAGCGGGGGGGCCGGTGAGCAGTTCTTC. Its translation is CASSAYVTSGGAGEQFF.

The chain recombines TRBV28 with TRBJ1-5, with 9 positions matching TRBD1. Germline-derived CDR1 and CDR2 are MDHEN and SYDVKM. The CDR3 has 14 residues. V dropped 6 bases and J dropped 5; count of bases not matched to a gene: 5. DNA of the CDR3: TGTGCCAGCAGGTGGGGACAGGGTTATCAGCCCCAGCATTTT. Translation: CASRWGQGYQPQHF. Filled out from reference TRBV28 and TRBJ1-5, the complete variable domain reads DVKVTQSSRYLVKRTGEKVFLECVQDMDHENMFWYRQDPGLGLRLIYFSYDVKMKEKGDIPEGYSVSREKKERFSLILESASTNQTSMYLCASRWGQGYQPQHFGDGTRLSIL.

Here the CDR3 DNA reads TGTGCCAGCAGTGGGGAAGGGACAGCTTATGAGCAGTTCTTC. This codes for CASSGEGTAYEQFF. This sequence joins TRBV25-1 and TRBJ2-1; the match to TRBD1 covers 7 bases. V was clipped by 4 bases and J by 8 bases; unmatched bases: 8. Per the germline V gene, CDR1 is MGHDK and CDR2 is SYGVNS. This CDR3 has 14 amino acids.

The chain carries TRBV9 and TRBJ2-3; D is unclear. Trimming stripped 5 bases from V and 3 bases from J, with 7 bases between. The length of the CDR3 is 12 residues. Germline lookup yields CDR1 SGDLS and CDR2 YYNGEE. CDR3 residues: CASSGPTDTQYF. In DNA, the CDR3 is TGTGCCAGCAGTGGTCCGACAGATACGCAGTATTTT.

The chain links TRBV19 to TRBJ2-7, with TRBD1 identical over 8 bases. CDR3 length: 12 amino acids. Germline V gene lookup returns CDR1 LNHDA and CDR2 SQIVND (reference sequence). V was clipped by 6 bases and J by 6 bases; unmatched bases: 4. The chain's CDR3 is CASSPQGGEQYF. In DNA form, the CDR3 reads TGTGCCAGTAGCCCACAGGGGGGCGAGCAGTACTTC.

To note about this clone: Additional DNA sequences in this sample encode the identical CDR3. The V call is TRBV10-1, the J call TRBJ1-2; D unresolved. The CDR3 has 13 residues. Trimming removed 0 bases from V and 2 bases from J, with 4 bases in between. Germline V gene data show CDR1 as WNHNN and CDR2 as SYGVQD (reference sequence). CDR3 bases: TGCGCCAGCAGTGAGTCAGGGAACTATGGCTACACCTTC. Protein: CASSESGNYGYTF.

The chain carries TRBV6-1 and TRBJ1-5; D is ambiguous. This CDR3 has 13 residues. Germline CDR1 and CDR2: MNHNS and SASEGT. V dropped 8 bases and J dropped 7 bases, with 15 bases sitting between them. This CDR3 is CASSDGNKQPQHF. DNA for the CDR3: TGTGCCAGCTCCGACGGGAACAAGCAGCCCCAGCATTTT.

This chain links TRBV19 with TRBJ2-7; 7 bases map to TRBD2. After removal of 2 bases from V and 4 bases from J, the junction contained 8 bases not matched to a gene. From germline, CDR1 is LNHDA and CDR2 SQIVND (reference sequence). The CDR3 runs to 15 residues. CDR3 in DNA: TGTGCCAGTAGTATAAGGCTAGCGGCCTTGTACGAGCAGTACTTC. Residues: CASSIRLAALYEQYF.

The V call is TRBV5-5, the J call TRBJ2-2; maybe TRBD2 (5 bases). This CDR3 comprises 13 residues. Trimming took off 2 bases at V and 5 bases at J, with 7 bases between the two ends. CDR1 is SGHKS and CDR2 is YYEKEE in the germline V gene (reference sequence). CDR3 DNA: TGTGCCAGCAGCTTAACTAGAACCGGGGAGCTGTTTTTT. Protein sequence: CASSLTRTGELFF. Looking up the rest from reference TRBV5-5 and TRBJ2-2 gives the full variable domain: DAGVTQSPTHLIKTRGQQVTLRCSPISGHKSVSWYQQVLGQGPQFIFQYYEKEERGRGNFPDRFSARQFPNYSSELNVNALLLGDSALYLCASSLTRTGELFFGEGSRLTVL.

CDR3 coding DNA: TGTGCCGGATCCTCCGGGACTAGCGGTAACACCGGGGAGCTGTTTTTT. This encodes CAGSSGTSGNTGELFF. This chain links TRBV30 with TRBJ2-2, with 11 bases matching TRBD2. Trimming took 8 bases from V and 2 from J; bases not matched to a gene: 10. The CDR3 consists of 16 residues. CDR1 is GTSNPN and CDR2 is SVGIG in the germline V gene (reference sequence).

This chain links TRBV30 with TRBJ2-7; no reliable D call. V lost 0 bases and J 2 bases, leaving 2 bases between the germline ends. The CDR3 is 11 amino acids. The germline gives CDR1 GTSNPN, CDR2 SVGIG (reference sequence). This CDR3 reads CAWSVPYEQYF. The CDR3 bases are TGTGCCTGGAGTGTACCCTACGAGCAGTACTTC.

V and J are TRBV7-8 and TRBJ1-3, with D perhaps TRBD1 (6 bases). Germline-derived CDR1 and CDR2 are SGHVS and FQNEAQ. The V end was cut by 5 bases, the J end by 4 bases, with 24 bases between. The CDR3 contains 18 residues. CDR3 amino acids: CASSPEGGVRREGNTIYF. CDR3 DNA sequence: TGTGCCAGCAGCCCTGAGGGGGGGGTACGCAGGGAAGGAAACACCATATATTTT.

This chain links TRBV29-1 with TRBJ2-3; 8 nucleotides align to TRBD2. Germline values: CDR1 SQVTM, CDR2 ANQGSEA. V dropped 6 bases and J dropped 2; count of bases not matched to a gene: 10. The CDR3 has 15 residues. The CDR3 DNA follows: TGCAGCGTGTACGAGGGACTAGGACTCACAGATACGCAGTATTTT. Residues: CSVYEGLGLTDTQYF.

This chain connects TRBV5-5 to TRBJ1-1; TRBD1 is a possible D gene (5 bases). This CDR3 has 15 amino acids. Germline V gene sequence: CDR1 SGHKS, CDR2 YYEKEE (reference sequence). The germline V and J ends were trimmed by 4 bases and 1 base, with 14 bases remaining between them. CDR3 amino acids: CASSTWGGPNTEAFF. The CDR3 bases are TGTGCCAGCAGCACCTGGGGCGGCCCGAACACTGAAGCTTTCTTT.

Concerning this clone itself: Other DNA sequences in this sample translate to the same CDR3. The rearrangement joins TRBV7-2 to TRBJ2-7; 9 bases agree with TRBD2. The germline V gene has CDR1 SGHTA and CDR2 FQGNSA. The CDR3 runs to 14 residues. V dropped 1 base and J dropped 6; count of bases not matched to a gene: 4. The CDR3 reads CASSLGRGGLEQYF. The DNA of the CDR3 is TGTGCCAGCAGCTTAGGGCGGGGGGGCCTCGAGCAGTACTTC. The variable domain in full, with the rest retrieved from reference TRBV7-2 and TRBJ2-7, is GAGVSQSPSNKVTEKGKDVELRCDPISGHTALYWYRQSLGQGLEFLIYFQGNSAPDKSGLPSDRFSAERTGGSVSTLTIQRTQQEDSAVYLCASSLGRGGLEQYFGPGTRLTVT.

This chain connects TRBV11-2 to TRBJ2-5; D possibly corresponds to TRBD2 (5 bases). Germline loops: CDR1 SGHAT, CDR2 FQNNGV. CDR3 length: 14 amino acids. Trimming pared 1 base from V and 5 bases from J, leaving 11 bases between. The DNA of the CDR3 is TGTGCCAGCAGCTTAGCTTCGGGGTTGGAGACCCAGTACTTC. It codes for CASSLASGLETQYF.

The V call is TRBV7-9, the J call TRBJ1-1; D unresolved. The germline V gene encodes CDR1 SEHNR and CDR2 FQNEAQ (reference sequence). V was clipped by 6 bases and J by 1 base, with 12 bases between them. The CDR3 runs 14 residues. The CDR3 DNA follows: TGTGCCAGCAGAGAAGAGGCGGGGAACACTGAAGCTTTCTTT. This gives the protein CASREEAGNTEAFF.

This chain links TRBV7-2 with TRBJ2-5; D might be TRBD2 (7 bases). Germline V gives CDR1 SGHTA, CDR2 FQGNSA. The length of the CDR3 is 15 residues. V lost 0 bases, J lost 1 base, and 9 bases lay in between. The CDR3 region has the DNA TGTGCCAGCAGCTTAGCGGGGGGGGCCCAAGAGACCCAGTACTTC. Translation: CASSLAGGAQETQYF.

This sequence joins TRBV9 and TRBJ1-4, with 8 bases fitting TRBD1. V shed 4 bases and J 7 bases; nucleotides not matched to a gene: 9. CDR1 is SGDLS and CDR2 is YYNGEE in the germline V gene. The CDR3 loop spans 15 amino acids. CDR3 bases: TGTGCCAGCAGCCCAGGGACAGGTAGAAGTGAAAAACTGTTTTTT. Its translation: CASSPGTGRSEKLFF.

CDR3 in amino acids: CASSSGGPYEQYF. In DNA form, the CDR3 reads TGTGCCAGCAGCTCAGGGGGCCCCTACGAGCAGTACTTC. The rearrangement joins TRBV7-2 to TRBJ2-5; 8 bases map to TRBD1. The J call is in doubt because the DNA end fits TRBJ2-7 better. CDR1 SGHTA and CDR2 FQGNSA come from the germline V gene. The CDR3 is made up of 13 amino acids.

The chain links TRBV11-2 to TRBJ2-7; D is uncertain. Trimming cost V 3 bases and J 0 bases, with 3 bases left between them. CDR3 length equals 12 residues. The germline CDR1 and CDR2 sequences are SGHAT and FQNNGV. CDR3 DNA sequence: TGTGCCAGCAGCTTTCTCTCCTACGAGCAGTACTTC. It specifies CASSFLSYEQYF.